One and the same sample provided the 7 T cell receptor beta chains below, sequenced in a study of cytomegalovirus exposure and HLA in healthy donors. With 60 Vbeta and 13 Jbeta primers, the PCR was carried out. TCRdb keeps only in-frame clones here, not all; method: immunoSEQ multiplex PCR. The data show some 110,000 clones, and the top ten clones hold roughly 3.7%. Sequencing was done on a sample of PBMCs. The receptor set was obtained from a man between 25 and 39 years old in good health and CMV-seronegative.

This sequence joins TRBV5-1 and TRBJ2-1; 9 bases map to TRBD1. V was pared by 1 base and J by 4 bases, with 6 bases of the junction left unmatched. The germline V gene encodes CDR1 SGHRS and CDR2 YFSETQ. CDR3 length: 16 residues. In DNA form, the CDR3 reads TGCGCCAGCAGCTTGAACCCCGGGACAGGGTACAATGAGCAGTTCTTC. Its translation: CASSLNPGTGYNEQFF.

This chain uses TRBV27 with TRBJ2-7; tentative D call: TRBD2 (5 bases). Germline assignment: CDR1 MNHEY and CDR2 SMNVEV (reference sequence). Between the trimmed V and J ends, which lost 2 bases and 6 bases, there was a span of 11 bases. This CDR3 region has 13 residues. The DNA of the CDR3 is TGTGCCAGCAGTTTACCCCCCGGAGGCGAGCAGTACTTC. Translating gives CASSLPPGGEQYF.

This sequence joins TRBV4-1 and TRBJ1-1; TRBD1 is a possible D gene (6 bases). CDR3 size: 14 residues. Germline CDR1 MGHRA, CDR2 YSYEKL. V lost 1 base to trimming and J lost 5 bases, with 11 bases between them. This chain's CDR3 is CASSQVDRFTEAFF. The CDR3 DNA reads TGCGCCAGCAGCCAAGTCGACAGGTTTACTGAAGCTTTCTTT.

The chain is built from TRBV2 and TRBJ2-5, with 10 bases fitting TRBD2. V was clipped by 6 bases and J by 0 bases; unmatched bases: 10. CDR3 size: 17 residues. From germline, CDR1 is SNHLY and CDR2 FYNNEI. The CDR3 spells CASRTAGGTLYQETQYF. CDR3 in DNA: TGTGCCAGCAGGACAGCGGGGGGGACGTTGTACCAAGAGACCCAGTACTTC.

This sequence joins TRBV5-1 and TRBJ2-5; TRBD2 matches at 11 bases. The J call is uncertain, as TRBJ2-7 better fits the DNA end. This CDR3 has 14 residues. Germline values: CDR1 SGHRS, CDR2 YFSETQ. The CDR3 bases are TGCGCCAGCAGCTATACTAGCGGGGGCCACGAGCAGTACTTC. Translated, it gives CASSYTSGGHEQYF.

The V gene is TRBV29-1, the J gene TRBJ2-7; D is possibly TRBD1 (6 bases). Trimming pared 2 bases from V and 3 bases from J, leaving 44 bases between. This CDR3 has 24 amino acids. Germline V gene sequence: CDR1 SQVTM, CDR2 ANQGSEA. The CDR3 sequence is CSVEISDRHPPPLRPWTSYYEQYF. DNA of the CDR3: TGCAGCGTTGAAATATCAGACAGGCACCCACCCCCCCTGCGACCGTGGACCTCCTACTACGAGCAGTACTTC.

The chain is built from TRBV29-1 and TRBJ1-2; D may be TRBD1 (6 bases). Trimming removed 5 bases at V and 8 bases at J, with 12 bases between. The germline V gene encodes CDR1 SQVTM and CDR2 ANQGSEA. The CDR3 is 11 amino acids. The CDR3 spells CSVHSRGGYTF. CDR3 bases: TGCAGCGTTCACTCCAGGGGAGGCTACACCTTC. The variable domain in full, completed from reference TRBV29-1 and TRBJ1-2, reads SAVISQKPSRDICQRGTSLTIQCQVDSQVTMMFWYRQQPGQSLTLIATANQGSEATYESGFVIDKFPISRPNLTFSTLTVSNMSPEDSSIYLCSVHSRGGYTFGSGTRLTVV.